Listed here are 8 T cell receptor beta chains from one sample, sequenced in a study of T-cell memory formation after mild COVID-19. TCRdb processed the 5' RACE reads anew with MiXCR; each CDR3 protein has one entry. The table shows some 300,000 distinct CDR3 sequences, with 20% to 25% occurring only once. Specimen: PBMCs or a T cell subset sorted from them (not recorded which). These receptors were obtained from a man between 18 and 35 years old who had mild COVID-19 (a few samples of this study predate the infection). Cell type and time point are not known.

The chain is built from TRBV20-1 and TRBJ1-1; unclear D gene. Looked up from germline, CDR1 is DFQATT and CDR2 is SNEGSKA (reference sequence). The CDR3 loop spans 13 amino acids. V lost 2 bases and J lost 0, with 7 bases in between. This CDR3 is CSARIIMNTEAFF. CDR3 bases: TGCAGTGCTAGAATAATTATGAACACTGAAGCTTTCTTT.

This clonotype occurred a few times. The rearrangement uses TRBV5-1 and TRBJ1-1, with 10 positions matching TRBD1. The CDR3 extends over 14 amino acids. In germline, CDR1 is SGHRS, CDR2 YFSETQ. V gave up 5 bases and J gave up 2 bases; unmatched junction bases: 3. The CDR3 here is CASSRDRGNTEAFF. The CDR3 DNA is TGCGCCAGCAGTCGGGACAGGGGAAACACTGAAGCTTTCTTT.

The gene calls are TRBV4-3 and TRBJ1-1; no definite D call. The germline V gene has CDR1 LGHNA and CDR2 YSLEER. V was shortened by 3 bases and J by 4 bases, with 12 bases between the two germline ends. The CDR3 consists of 14 residues. The CDR3 here is CASSHKWEGTEAFF. CDR3 sequence (DNA): TGCGCCAGCAGCCACAAATGGGAGGGCACTGAAGCTTTCTTT.

V and J are TRBV11-2 and TRBJ1-2; D uncertain. Germline V lookup: CDR1 SGHAT, CDR2 FQNNGV. V lost 4 bases and J lost 4, with 13 bases in between. The CDR3 sequence is 14 residues long. This chain's CDR3 is CASSSREGSYGYTF. CDR3 bases: TGTGCCAGCAGCTCCCGGGAGGGAAGCTATGGCTACACCTTC.

The chain joins TRBV5-4 to TRBJ2-2; D is unresolved. Germline CDR1 reads SGHNT; CDR2 reads YYREEE (reference sequence). The CDR3 consists of 12 residues. V was trimmed by 4 bases and J by 6 bases, leaving 7 bases between them. CDR3 residues: CASSRNAGELFF. The CDR3 DNA reads as TGTGCCAGCAGCCGCAACGCCGGGGAGCTGTTTTTT.

The chain combines TRBV9 with TRBJ1-1; maybe TRBD1 (6 bases). The CDR3 spans 13 residues. The germline V gene has CDR1 SGDLS and CDR2 YYNGEE. V was pared by 3 bases and J by 4 bases, with 10 bases between. In DNA, the CDR3 is TGTGCCAGCAGCGAGGGGGGCCTCACTGAAGCTTTCTTT. Its protein is CASSEGGLTEAFF.

This rearrangement joins TRBV30 to TRBJ2-3; possible D gene TRBD2, 6 bases. The CDR3 length is 14 residues. From germline, CDR1 is GTSNPN and CDR2 SVGIG (reference sequence). V was shortened by 2 bases and J by 5 bases, with 14 bases between the two germline ends. In DNA form, the CDR3 reads TGTGCCTGGAGTCTTGGAGAAGCGGGAGATACGCAGTATTTT. It is translated as CAWSLGEAGDTQYF.

The chain has TRBV9 and TRBJ1-6; D unresolved. Trimming removed 0 bases at V and 5 bases at J, with 6 bases between. In germline, CDR1 is SGDLS, CDR2 YYNGEE. The CDR3 covers 14 residues. CDR3 in DNA: TGTGCCAGCAGCGTAGAACAGCATAATTCACCCCTCCACTTT. Residues: CASSVEQHNSPLHF. The whole variable domain, remainder taken from reference TRBV9 and TRBJ1-6, is DSGVTQTPKHLITATGQRVTLRCSPRSGDLSVYWYQQSLDQGLQFLIQYYNGEERAKGNILERFSAQQFPDLHSELNLSSLELGDSALYFCASSVEQHNSPLHFGNGTRLTVT.